The clone carrying this TCR beta chain was seen a few times. Its antigen is still unknown. This sample was included in a study of spatial heterogeneity in lung cancer. Study results and limitations: It was found that expanded intratumoral alpha and beta TCR counts tracked tumor mutation counts.

The time point: sample taken at primary tumor resection. The authors sequenced whole RNA from tumor, nontumor lung or frozen PBMC without sorting. Individual TCR cDNA molecules each bore their own unique molecular identifier. In TCRdb, the 5' RACE reads were re-called with MiXCR into one record per CDR3 protein. The table lists several thousand distinct CDR3 sequences, around 27% of them singletons, with 11% in the top ten. Trimming took 4 bases from V and 12 from J, leaving 10 bases between them. The CDR3 runs 11 residues. Germline V gives CDR1 LNHDA, CDR2 SQIVND (reference sequence). The sample here was lung tumor tissue, taken at surgery. J is TRBJ2-1 and V is TRBV19, with D perhaps TRBD1 (6 bases). This receptor was identified in a female donor with early-stage non-small cell lung cancer. The CDR3 bases are TGTGCCAGTAGTAGAACAGGGAGGCAGTTCTTC. It yields the protein CASSRTGRQFF.